Sequencing of this T cell receptor beta chain was carried out in a study of blood T cell repertoires in COVID-19. Study-level background: Some COVID-19 samples were acute and others convalescent; all came from the United States, Italy and Spain. PBMCs, B-cell-depleted T cells, or T cells were the source of the cDNA or gDNA that made up the material.

CDR3 length equals 15 residues. Germline CDR1 is MNHEY and CDR2 is SVGAGI. The J segment lost 5 bases and the V segment lost 6 bases, leaving 10 bases of the junction unmatched. Libraries were prepared by immunoSEQ multiplex PCR; TCRdb keeps only in-frame clonotypes and omits some of them. The sample has around 310,000 clones, around nine tenths seen once; the top ten hold 3.5% to 4%. The V call is TRBV6-5, the J call TRBJ2-7; TRBD2 matches 10 bases. The clonotype comes from a woman aged 50 to 65 with active or convalescent COVID-19. The sample consisted of peripheral blood. This CDR3 is CASSLTSGKDHEQYF. The DNA of the CDR3 is TGTGCCAGCAGCCTAACTAGCGGGAAGGACCACGAGCAGTACTTC.